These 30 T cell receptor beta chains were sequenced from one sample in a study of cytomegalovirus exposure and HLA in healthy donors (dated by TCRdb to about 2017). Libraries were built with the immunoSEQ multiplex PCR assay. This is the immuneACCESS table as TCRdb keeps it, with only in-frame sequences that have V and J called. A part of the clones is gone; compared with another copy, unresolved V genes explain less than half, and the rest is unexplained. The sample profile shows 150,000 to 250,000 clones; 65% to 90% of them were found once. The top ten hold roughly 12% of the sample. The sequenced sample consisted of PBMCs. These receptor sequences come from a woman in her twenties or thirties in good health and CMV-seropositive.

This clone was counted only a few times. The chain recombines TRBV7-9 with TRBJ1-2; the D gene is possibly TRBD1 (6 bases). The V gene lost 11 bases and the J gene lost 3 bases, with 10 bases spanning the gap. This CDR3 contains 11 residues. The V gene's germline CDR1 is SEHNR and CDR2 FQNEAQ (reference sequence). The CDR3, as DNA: TGTGCCGGTACAGGGTACTATGGCTACACCTTC. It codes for CAGTGYYGYTF.

CDR3 sequence: CASSFASGRPGGGELFF. In DNA, the CDR3 is TGTGCCAGCAGCTTTGCCAGCGGGAGACCCGGGGGCGGGGAGCTGTTTTTT. This chain uses TRBV13 with TRBJ2-2, with 8 bases matching TRBD2. Germline CDR1 reads PRHDT; CDR2 reads FYEKMQ (reference sequence). V trimming: 3 bases; J trimming: 7 bases; junction bases outside the gene matches: 13. The CDR3 totals 17 residues.

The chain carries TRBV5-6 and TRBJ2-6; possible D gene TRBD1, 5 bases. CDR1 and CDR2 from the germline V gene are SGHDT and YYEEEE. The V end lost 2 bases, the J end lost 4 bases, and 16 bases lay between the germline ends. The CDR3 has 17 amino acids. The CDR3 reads CASSFGGAGFGANVLTF. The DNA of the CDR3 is TGTGCCAGCAGCTTCGGTGGGGCAGGGTTCGGGGCCAACGTCCTGACTTTC.

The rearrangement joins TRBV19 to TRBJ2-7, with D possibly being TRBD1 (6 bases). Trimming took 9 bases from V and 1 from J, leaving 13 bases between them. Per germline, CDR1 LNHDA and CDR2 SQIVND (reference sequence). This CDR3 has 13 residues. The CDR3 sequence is CASLSGTSYEQYF. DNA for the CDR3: TGTGCCAGCCTCTCAGGGACATCCTACGAGCAGTACTTC.

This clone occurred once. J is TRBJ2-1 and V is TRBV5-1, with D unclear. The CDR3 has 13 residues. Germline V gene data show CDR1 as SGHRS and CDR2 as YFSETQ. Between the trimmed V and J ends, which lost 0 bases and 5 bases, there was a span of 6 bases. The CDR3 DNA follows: TGCGCCAGCAGCTTGGTCCTAGACAATGAGCAGTTCTTC. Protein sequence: CASSLVLDNEQFF. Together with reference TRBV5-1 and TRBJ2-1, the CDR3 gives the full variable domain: KAGVTQTPRYLIKTRGQQVTLSCSPISGHRSVSWYQQTPGQGLQFLFEYFSETQRNKGNFPGRFSGRQFSNSRSEMNVSTLELGDSALYLCASSLVLDNEQFFGPGTRLTVL.

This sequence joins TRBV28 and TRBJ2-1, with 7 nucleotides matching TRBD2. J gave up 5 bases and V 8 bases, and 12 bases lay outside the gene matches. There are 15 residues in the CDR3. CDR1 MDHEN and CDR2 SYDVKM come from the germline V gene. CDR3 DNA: TGTGCCAGCTTGCAATCCCTCGGGAGGCACAATGAGCAGTTCTTC. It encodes CASLQSLGRHNEQFF.

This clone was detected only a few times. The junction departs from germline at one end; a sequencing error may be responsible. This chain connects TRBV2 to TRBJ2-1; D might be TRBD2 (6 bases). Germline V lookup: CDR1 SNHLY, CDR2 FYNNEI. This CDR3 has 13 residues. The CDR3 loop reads CASSRDSDNEQFF. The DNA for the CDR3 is TGTGCCAGCAGTAGGGACTCCGACAATGAGCAGTTCTTC.

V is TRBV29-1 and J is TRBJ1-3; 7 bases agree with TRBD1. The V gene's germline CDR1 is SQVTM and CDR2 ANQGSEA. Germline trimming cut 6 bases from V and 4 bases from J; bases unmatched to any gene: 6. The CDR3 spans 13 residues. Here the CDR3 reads CSVEGAPGNTIYF. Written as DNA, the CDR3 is TGCAGCGTGGAGGGGGCGCCCGGAAACACCATATATTTT.

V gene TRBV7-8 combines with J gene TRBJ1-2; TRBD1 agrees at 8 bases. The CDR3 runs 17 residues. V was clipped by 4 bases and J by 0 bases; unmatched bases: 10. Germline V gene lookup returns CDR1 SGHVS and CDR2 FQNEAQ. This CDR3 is CASSSVTGGRANYGYTF. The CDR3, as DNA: TGTGCCAGCAGCTCGGTCACAGGGGGAAGGGCTAACTATGGCTACACCTTC.

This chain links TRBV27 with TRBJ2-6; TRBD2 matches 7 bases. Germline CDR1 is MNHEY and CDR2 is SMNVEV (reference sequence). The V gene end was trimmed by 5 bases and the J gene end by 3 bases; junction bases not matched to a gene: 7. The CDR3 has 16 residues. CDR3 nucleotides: TGTGCCAGCAGTCCTTTCGGGGGGTATGGGGCCAACGTCCTGACTTTC. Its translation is CASSPFGGYGANVLTF.

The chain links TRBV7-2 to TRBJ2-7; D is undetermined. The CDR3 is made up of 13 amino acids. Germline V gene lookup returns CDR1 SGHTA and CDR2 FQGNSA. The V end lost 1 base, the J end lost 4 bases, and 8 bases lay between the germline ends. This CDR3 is CASSLGPKYEQYF. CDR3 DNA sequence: TGTGCCAGCAGCTTAGGTCCTAAATACGAGCAGTACTTC.

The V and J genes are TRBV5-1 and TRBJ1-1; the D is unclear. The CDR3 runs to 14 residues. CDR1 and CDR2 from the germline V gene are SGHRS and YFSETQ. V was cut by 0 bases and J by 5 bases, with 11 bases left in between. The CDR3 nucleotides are TGCGCCAGCAGCTTGGGACCGCGGGGAACTGAAGCTTTCTTT. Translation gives CASSLGPRGTEAFF.

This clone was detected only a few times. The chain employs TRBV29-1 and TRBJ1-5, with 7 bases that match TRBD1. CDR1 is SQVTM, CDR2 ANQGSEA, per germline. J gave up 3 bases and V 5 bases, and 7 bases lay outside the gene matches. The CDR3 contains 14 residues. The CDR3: CSVSTGVSNQPQHF. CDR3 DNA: TGCAGCGTTTCCACAGGGGTCTCCAATCAGCCCCAGCATTTT. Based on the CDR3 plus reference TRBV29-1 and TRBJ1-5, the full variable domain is SAVISQKPSRDICQRGTSLTIQCQVDSQVTMMFWYRQQPGQSLTLIATANQGSEATYESGFVIDKFPISRPNLTFSTLTVSNMSPEDSSIYLCSVSTGVSNQPQHFGDGTRLSIL.

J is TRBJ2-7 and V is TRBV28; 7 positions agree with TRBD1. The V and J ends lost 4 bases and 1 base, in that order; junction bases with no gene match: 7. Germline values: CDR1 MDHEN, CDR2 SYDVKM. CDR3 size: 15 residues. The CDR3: CASSSTGDVSYEQYF. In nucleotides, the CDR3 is TGTGCCAGCAGTTCCACAGGGGACGTTTCCTACGAGCAGTACTTC.

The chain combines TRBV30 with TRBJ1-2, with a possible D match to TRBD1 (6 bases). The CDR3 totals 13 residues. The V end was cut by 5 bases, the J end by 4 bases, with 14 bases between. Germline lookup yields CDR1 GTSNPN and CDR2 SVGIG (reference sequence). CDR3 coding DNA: TGTGCCTGGTTACAGGGCGGTAGCTATGGCTACACCTTC. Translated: CAWLQGGSYGYTF. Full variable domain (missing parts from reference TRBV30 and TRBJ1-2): SQTIHQWPATLVQPVGSPLSLECTVEGTSNPNLYWYRQAAGRGLQLLFYSVGIGQISSEVPQNLSASRPQDRQFILSSKKLLLSDSGFYLCAWLQGGSYGYTFGSGTRLTVV.

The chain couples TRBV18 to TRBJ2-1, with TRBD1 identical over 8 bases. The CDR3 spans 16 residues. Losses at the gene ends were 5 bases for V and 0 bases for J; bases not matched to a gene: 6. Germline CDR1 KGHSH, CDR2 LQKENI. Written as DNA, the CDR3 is TGTGCCAGCTCAGAAAGGACAGGGAGCTCCTACAATGAGCAGTTCTTC. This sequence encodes CASSERTGSSYNEQFF.

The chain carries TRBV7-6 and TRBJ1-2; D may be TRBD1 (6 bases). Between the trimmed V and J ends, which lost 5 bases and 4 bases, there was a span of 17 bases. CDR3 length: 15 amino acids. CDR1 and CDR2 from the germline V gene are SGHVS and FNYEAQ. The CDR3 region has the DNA TGTGCCAGCAGCCTGGGAGACAGGCCGGGCTATGGCTACACCTTC. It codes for CASSLGDRPGYGYTF.

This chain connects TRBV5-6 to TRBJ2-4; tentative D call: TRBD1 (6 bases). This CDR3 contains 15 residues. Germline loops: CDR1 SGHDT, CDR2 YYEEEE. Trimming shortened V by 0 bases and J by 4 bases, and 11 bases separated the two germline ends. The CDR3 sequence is CASSLGRTAKNIQYF. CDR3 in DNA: TGTGCCAGCAGCTTGGGCCGGACAGCGAAAAACATTCAGTACTTC.

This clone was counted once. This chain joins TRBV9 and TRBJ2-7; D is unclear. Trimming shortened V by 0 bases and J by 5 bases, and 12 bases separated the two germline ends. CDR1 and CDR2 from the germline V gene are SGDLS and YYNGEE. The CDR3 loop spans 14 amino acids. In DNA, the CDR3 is TGTGCCAGCAGCGTAGGTGGGCAGGTGAACGAGCAGTACTTC. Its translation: CASSVGGQVNEQYF.

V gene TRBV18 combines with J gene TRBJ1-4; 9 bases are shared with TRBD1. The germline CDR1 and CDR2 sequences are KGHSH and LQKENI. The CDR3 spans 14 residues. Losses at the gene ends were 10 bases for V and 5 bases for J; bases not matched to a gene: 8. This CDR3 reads CANRGTGKNEKLFF. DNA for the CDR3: TGTGCCAATCGTGGGACAGGGAAAAATGAAAAACTGTTTTTT. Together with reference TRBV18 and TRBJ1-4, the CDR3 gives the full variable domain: NAGVMQNPRHLVRRRGQEARLRCSPMKGHSHVYWYRQLPEEGLKFMVYLQKENIIDESGMPKERFSAEFPKEGPSILRIQQVVRGDSAAYFCANRGTGKNEKLFFGSGTQLSVL.

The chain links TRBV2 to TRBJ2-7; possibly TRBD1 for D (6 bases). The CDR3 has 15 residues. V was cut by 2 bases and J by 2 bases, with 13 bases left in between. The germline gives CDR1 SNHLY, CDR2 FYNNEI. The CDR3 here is CASSEKGVTTYEQYF. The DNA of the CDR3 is TGTGCCAGCAGTGAAAAGGGGGTAACAACCTACGAGCAGTACTTC. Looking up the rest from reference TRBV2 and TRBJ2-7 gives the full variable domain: EPEVTQTPSHQVTQMGQEVILRCVPISNHLYFYWYRQILGQKVEFLVSFYNNEISEKSEIFDDQFSVERPDGSNFTLKIRSTKLEDSAMYFCASSEKGVTTYEQYFGPGTRLTVT.

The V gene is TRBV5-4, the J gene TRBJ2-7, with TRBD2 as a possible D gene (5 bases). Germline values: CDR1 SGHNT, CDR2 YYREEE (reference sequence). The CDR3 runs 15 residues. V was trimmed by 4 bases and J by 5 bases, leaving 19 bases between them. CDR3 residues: CASSTKTSLGNEQYF. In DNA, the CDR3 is TGTGCCAGCAGCACCAAAACTAGTCTAGGGAACGAGCAGTACTTC. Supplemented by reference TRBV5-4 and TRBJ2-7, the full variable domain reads ETGVTQSPTHLIKTRGQQVTLRCSSQSGHNTVSWYQQALGQGPQFIFQYYREEENGRGNFPPRFSGLQFPNYSSELNVNALELDDSALYLCASSTKTSLGNEQYFGPGTRLTVT.

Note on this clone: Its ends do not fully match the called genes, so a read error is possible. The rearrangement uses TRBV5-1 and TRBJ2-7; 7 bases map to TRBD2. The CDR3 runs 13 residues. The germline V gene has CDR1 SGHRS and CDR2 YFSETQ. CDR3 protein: CASSLREASPLSF. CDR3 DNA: TGCGCCAGCAGCTTGCGGGAGGCATCCCCTTTATCATTC.

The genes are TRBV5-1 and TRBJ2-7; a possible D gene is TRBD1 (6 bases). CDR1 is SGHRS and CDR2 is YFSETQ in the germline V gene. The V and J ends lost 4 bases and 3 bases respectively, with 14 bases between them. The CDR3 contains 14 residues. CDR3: CASSRGNSGYEQYF. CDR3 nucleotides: TGCGCCAGCAGCAGGGGGAACAGCGGCTACGAGCAGTACTTC.

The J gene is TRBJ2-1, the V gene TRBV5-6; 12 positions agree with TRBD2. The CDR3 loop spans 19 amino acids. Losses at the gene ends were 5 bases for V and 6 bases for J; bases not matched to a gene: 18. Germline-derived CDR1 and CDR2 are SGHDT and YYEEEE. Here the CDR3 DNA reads TGTGCCAGCAGGCTTCCCGTGTTAGGTCTAGCGGGAGGGCCCAATGAGCAGTTCTTC. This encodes CASRLPVLGLAGGPNEQFF.

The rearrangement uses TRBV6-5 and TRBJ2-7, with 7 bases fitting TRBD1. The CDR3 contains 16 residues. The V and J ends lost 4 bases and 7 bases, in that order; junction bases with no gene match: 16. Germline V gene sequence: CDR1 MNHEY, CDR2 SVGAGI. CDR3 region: CASSFRVGDRVGEQYF. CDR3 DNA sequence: TGTGCCAGCAGTTTCAGAGTCGGTGACAGGGTAGGGGAGCAGTACTTC.

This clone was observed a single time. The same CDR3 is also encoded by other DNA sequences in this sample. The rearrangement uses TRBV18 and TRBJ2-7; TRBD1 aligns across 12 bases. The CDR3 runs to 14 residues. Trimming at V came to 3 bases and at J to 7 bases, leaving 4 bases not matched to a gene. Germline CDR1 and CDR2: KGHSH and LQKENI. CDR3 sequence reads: CASSPGQGAREQYF. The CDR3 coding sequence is TGTGCCAGCTCACCGGGACAGGGGGCGCGGGAGCAGTACTTC.

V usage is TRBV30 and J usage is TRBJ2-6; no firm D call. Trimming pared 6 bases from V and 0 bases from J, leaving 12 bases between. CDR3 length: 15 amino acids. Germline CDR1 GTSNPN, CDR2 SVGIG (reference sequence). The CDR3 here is CACPHAGSGANVLTF. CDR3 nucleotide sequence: TGTGCCTGTCCGCATGCAGGCTCTGGGGCCAACGTCCTGACTTTC.

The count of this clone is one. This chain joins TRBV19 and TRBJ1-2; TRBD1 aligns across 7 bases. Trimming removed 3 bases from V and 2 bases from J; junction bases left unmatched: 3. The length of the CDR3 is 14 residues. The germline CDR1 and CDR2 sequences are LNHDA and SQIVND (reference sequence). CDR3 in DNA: TGTGCCAGTAGTATGGCGGGACAGAACTATGGCTACACCTTC. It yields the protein CASSMAGQNYGYTF.

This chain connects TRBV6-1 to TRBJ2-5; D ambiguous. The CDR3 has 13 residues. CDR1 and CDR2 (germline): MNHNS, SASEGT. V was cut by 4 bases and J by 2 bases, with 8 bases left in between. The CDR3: CASSGSLQETQYF. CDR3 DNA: TGTGCCAGCAGTGGTTCGTTACAAGAGACCCAGTACTTC.